This T cell receptor (beta chain) was documented in a study of blood T cells in healthy people across ages (dated by TCRdb to between 2015 and 2017). Describing the broader study: Template switching captured roughly one uniquely barcoded TCR beta cDNA molecule per two T cells in model experiments. Age-related changes in TCR beta repertoire diversity were measured in the study by deep sequencing normalized with unique cDNA molecular identifiers. For two donors (one aged 18 to 30 and one aged 80 or older), the study analyzed two additional independent replicas of 1 million unique cDNA reads from the same blood draw. Donors of different ages were randomly distributed across sequencing lanes to avoid experimental bias. The donors were divided into four age groups: young (average around 16 years), middle-aged (roughly 40), aged (about 61) and long-lived (82).

With regard to this clonotype: Its antigen is not yet known. Per-nucleotide qualities are absent, and no much larger clonotype sits a single base away.

Study-wide findings and limitations: There was a strong correlation between observed TCR beta diversity and the percentage of naive T cells measured by flow cytometry. As age increased, observed TCR beta diversity per million T cells dropped in a roughly linear way, and a significant reduction was already evident by age 40. Total diversity estimates from one million sequenced T cells were considered lower bounds and underestimates. Because the CMV infection status of the donors was unknown, age-related changes in expanded clonotypes may potentially have been confounded. Compared with the aged group, more naive CD4+ T cells, fewer expanded clones and increased TCR diversity were shown by the long-lived group, suggesting age selection. Bulk unsorted PBMC profiling prevented conclusive comparison of naive and antigen-experienced compartments.

The protocol used for the library was 5' RACE. For sequencing, an Illumina HiSeq 2500 was employed. A second PCR of roughly 6 to 12 cycles was run with a J-beta primer mix and a sample-barcoded 5' primer. Each TCR beta cDNA molecule received a unique molecular identifier from a template-switch 5' adaptor carrying 12 random nucleotides. At least 2.5 million CDR3-containing paired-end reads were obtained from each sample. All of the RNA was converted into first-strand cDNA using the Mint cDNA synthesis kit, with a TRBC-specific oligonucleotide serving as the primer. After uracil-DNA glycosylase treatment, a first 18-cycle PCR used universal primers M1SS and BC2_uni_R on all cDNA. On the study's bioinformatics: Each sample was normalized by randomly selecting 1 million high-quality reads, each carrying a distinct molecular identifier. Instead of being binned into consensus sequences, reads with shared molecular identifiers were discarded. MiTCR, set to a Q25 quality threshold and the strictest error-elimination algorithm, was used for CDR3 identification, clonotype clustering and error correction. A nonparametric unseen species model with Euler transformation was used to estimate a lower bound on total TCR beta diversity. TCRdb applied fastp at Q25 and MiXCR to the public reads, then kept only in-frame beta chains. Rows are combined by CDR3 protein, so each entry shows the most common genes and DNA. The V and J calls follow TCRdb's processing rather than the paper's. This sample holds fewer than 700,000 distinct CDR3 sequences; 40% to 50% were observed only once. Around 23% of the sample is taken by the ten largest.

Donors were a few dozen systemically healthy Caucasian individuals from Russia aged roughly 6 to 90 years. Around 9.7 milliliters of peripheral blood were collected from each donor into EDTA-treated Vacutainer tubes. PBMCs were isolated by Ficoll-Paque density-gradient centrifugation, with at least 6 million obtained per sample. Trizol reagent was used to extract total RNA from PBMCs, with at least 5.5 micrograms per sample. The percentages of naive CD45RAhigh/CD27high T cells were determined by flow cytometry on a PBMC aliquot from every donor. Reading from cysteine to phenylalanine, the CDR3 counts 15 amino acids. Only the CDR3 DNA is retained, 45 bases long and in frame from the first base. V lost 5 bases and J lost 1 base, and the count of bases not matched to a germline gene is 7. The germline V gene supplies CDR1 SGHRS and CDR2 YFSETQ.

The rearranged segments are TRBV5-1 and TRBJ2-5, and TRBD2 matches 8 of the central bases. Sequenced sample: blood. The origin of this receptor is a man older than 75 in good health. At the DNA level, the sequence is TGCGCCAGCAGGCGGGGTAGCGGGGTCCAAGAGACCCAGTACTTC. It encodes CASRRGSGVQETQYF.